These 7 T cell receptor beta chains were sequenced from one sample in a study of T cells after yellow fever vaccination (dated by TCRdb to the late 2010s). The treatment or condition label for this specimen denotes: live attenuated yellow fever vaccine strain. The library was made by 5' RACE. The sequencer was an Illumina HiSeq 2500. TCRdb took the public reads, trimmed them with fastp at Q25, ran MiXCR for clone calling and kept in-frame beta chains. Each CDR3 protein appears once, grouped with its most common genes and DNA. Present in this sample are just under 600,000 distinct CDR3 sequences, roughly 14% of which were seen just once. The ten largest clones represent over 13% of the sample. The input for sequencing was PBMCs, taken on the day of the yellow fever booster vaccination. These receptors came from a man aged 30 to 39 who received the YFV17D yellow fever vaccine.

The chain recombines TRBV20-1 with TRBJ2-5; no clear D. Germline V gene sequence: CDR1 DFQATT, CDR2 SNEGSKA (reference sequence). V was shortened by 1 base and J by 5 bases, with 14 bases between the two germline ends. There are 14 residues in the CDR3. CDR3 loop: CSARAIGRLETQYF. DNA for the CDR3: TGCAGTGCTAGAGCTATAGGACGGCTTGAGACCCAGTACTTC.

This clonotype has just a few counts. The rearrangement joins TRBV12-3 or TRBV12-4 to TRBJ1-5; 9 nucleotides align to TRBD1. V was pared by 7 bases and J by 1 base, with 17 bases of the junction left unmatched. CDR3 length: 19 residues. The CDR3: CASNIPTGGGIGSNQPQHF. CDR3 coding DNA: TGTGCCAGCAATATCCCGACAGGGGGAGGTATCGGGAGCAATCAGCCCCAGCATTTT.

This clonotype has a handful of counts. The V and J genes are TRBV29-1 and TRBJ2-7, with 9 bases aligning to TRBD2. Germline V gene lookup returns CDR1 SQVTM and CDR2 ANQGSEA. The CDR3 is 14 amino acids. Losses at the gene ends were 1 base for V and 1 base for J; bases not matched to a gene: 2. Here the CDR3 reads CSVEVLAGSYEQYF. CDR3 DNA sequence: TGCAGCGTTGAAGTGCTAGCGGGGTCCTACGAGCAGTACTTC.

This chain joins TRBV20-1 and TRBJ1-1, with a weak D call TRBD1 (5 bases). This CDR3 is 13 amino acids long. The germline CDR1 and CDR2 sequences are DFQATT and SNEGSKA (reference sequence). Trimming removed 0 bases from V and 4 bases from J, with 9 bases in between. CDR3 sequence: CSARDPGATEAFF. The CDR3 nucleotides read TGCAGTGCTAGAGACCCTGGGGCCACTGAAGCTTTCTTT.

This clonotype was seen more than once but under ten times. The genes are TRBV7-6 and TRBJ2-1; TRBD1 agrees at 7 bases. Losses at the gene ends were 1 base for V and 10 bases for J; bases not matched to a gene: 13. CDR3 size: 16 residues. CDR1 and CDR2 from the germline V gene are SGHVS and FNYEAQ. The CDR3 DNA reads TGTGCCAGCAGCTTAGATCTCCTACAGGGGAACAGGGAGCAGTTCTTC. It is translated as CASSLDLLQGNREQFF. Drawing the rest from reference TRBV7-6 and TRBJ2-1, the complete variable domain is GAGVSQSPRYKVTKRGQDVALRCDPISGHVSLYWYRQALGQGPEFLTYFNYEAQQDKSGLPNDRFSAERPEGSISTLTIQRTEQRDSAMYRCASSLDLLQGNREQFFGPGTRLTVL.

This clonotype was seen more than once but under ten times. The V call is TRBV5-1, the J call TRBJ2-3; no reliable D call. The CDR3 consists of 14 residues. Trimming cost V 2 bases and J 3 bases, with 10 bases left between them. Germline V gene sequence: CDR1 SGHRS, CDR2 YFSETQ. The CDR3 DNA reads as TGCGCCAGCAGCTTTTCCGAGCAAACAGATACGCAGTATTTT. Translated: CASSFSEQTDTQYF.

The rearrangement links TRBV29-1 to TRBJ2-5; 12 bases map to TRBD2. With 4 bases clipped from V and 1 base from J, the junction kept 4 bases outside the gene matches. The CDR3 sequence is 15 residues long. Germline V lookup: CDR1 SQVTM, CDR2 ANQGSEA. The CDR3 loop reads CSVGLAGAPQETQYF. The DNA for the CDR3 is TGCAGCGTTGGACTAGCGGGAGCTCCCCAAGAGACCCAGTACTTC.